This is a list of T cell receptor beta chains from one sample in a study of T cells in Graves' hyperthyroidism and ophthalmopathy. TCRdb re-analysed the multiplex PCR reads in MiXCR, keeping a single row per CDR3 protein. The sample has 400,000 to 500,000 distinct CDR3 sequences, around 15% seen once. The sample taken for sequencing was blood. These receptors originate from a woman younger than 30 with Graves' hyperthyroidism. CDR3s include the opening cysteine and the closing phenylalanine or tryptophan. Fields, in order: D gene, clone size, J gene, V gene, CDR3 protein, CDR3 DNA. The D gene is left open where the match is weak. Size tells how often a clone was seen (once, few, many) or the class of an expanded clone, and some rows leave it out.

D: NA
size: NA
J: TRBJ2-1
V: TRBV6-1
CDR3: CASSEWGRSSYNEQFF
DNA: TGTGCCAGCAGTGAGTGGGGCAGGAGCTCCTACAATGAGCAGTTCTTC

D: NA
size: few
J: TRBJ1-1
V: TRBV15
CDR3: CATSRVNTEAFF
DNA: TGTGCCACCAGCAGAGTGAACACTGAAGCTTTCTTT

D: TRBD2
size: many
J: TRBJ2-1
V: TRBV20-1
CDR3: CSASSGNRNNEQFF
DNA: TGCAGTGCTAGTAGCGGGAATAGAAACAATGAGCAGTTCTTC

D: NA
size: few
J: TRBJ1-3
V: TRBV28
CDR3: CASTLSSGNTIYF
DNA: TGTGCCAGCACCCTCTCCTCTGGAAACACCATATATTTT

D: NA
size: many
J: TRBJ1-1
V: TRBV18
CDR3: CASSPLQVNTEAFF
DNA: TGTGCCAGCTCACCACTGCAGGTGAACACTGAAGCTTTCTTT

D: NA
size: few
J: TRBJ1-1
V: TRBV9
CDR3: CASSPPGQGIRTEAFF
DNA: TGTGCCAGCAGCCCCCCGGGGCAGGGGATTAGGACTGAAGCTTTCTTT

D: TRBD2
size: many
J: TRBJ2-1
V: TRBV7-9
CDR3: CASSLGAGANNEQFF
DNA: TGTGCCAGCAGCTTAGGAGCGGGAGCTAATAATGAGCAGTTCTTC

D: NA
size: few
J: TRBJ1-1
V: TRBV7-9
CDR3: CASSYRAEGTEAFF
DNA: TGTGCCAGCAGCTACCGGGCGGAGGGCACTGAAGCTTTCTTT

D: NA
size: many
J: TRBJ1-5
V: TRBV27
CDR3: CASSFTQSNQPQHF
DNA: TGTGCCAGCAGTTTCACCCAAAGCAATCAGCCCCAGCATTTT

D: TRBD1
size: few
J: TRBJ2-5
V: TRBV5-1
CDR3: CASSEGTEQETQYF
DNA: TGCGCCAGCAGCGAGGGGACAGAGCAAGAGACCCAGTACTTC

D: NA
size: many
J: TRBJ2-3
V: TRBV20-1
CDR3: CSASGTVQGTDTQYF
DNA: TGCAGTGCTAGCGGCACGGTACAGGGTACCGATACGCAGTATTTT

D: NA
size: NA
J: TRBJ2-5
V: TRBV20-1
CDR3: CSARDLQETQYF
DNA: TGCAGTGCTAGAGATTTGCAAGAGACCCAGTACTTC

D: TRBD2
size: few
J: TRBJ2-3
V: TRBV7-3
CDR3: CASSLRGLVGDTQYF
DNA: TGTGCCAGCAGCCTTAGGGGACTAGTTGGAGATACGCAGTATTTT

D: TRBD1
size: few
J: TRBJ2-7
V: TRBV7-9
CDR3: CASSPRTGGGHEQYF
DNA: TGTGCCAGCAGCCCGAGGACAGGGGGCGGACATGAGCAGTACTTC

D: NA
size: many
J: TRBJ1-2
V: TRBV28
CDR3: CASSSSYGYTF
DNA: TGTGCCAGCAGTTCATCCTATGGCTACACCTTC

D: NA
size: many
J: TRBJ1-6
V: TRBV30
CDR3: CAIGHGNSPLHF
DNA: TGTGCCATAGGACATGGCAATTCACCCCTCCACTTT

D: NA
size: NA
J: TRBJ2-5
V: TRBV28
CDR3: CASSSGAVGSETQYF
DNA: TGTGCCAGCAGTTCGGGGGCAGTTGGTTCAGAGACCCAGTACTTC

D: TRBD2
size: many
J: TRBJ2-1
V: TRBV11-2
CDR3: CASSSRLAGRAYNEQFF
DNA: TGTGCCAGCAGCTCCCGACTAGCGGGACGCGCCTACAATGAGCAGTTCTTC

D: NA
size: NA
J: TRBJ2-6
V: TRBV7-9
CDR3: CASSLQEGGFANVLTF
DNA: TGTGCCAGCAGCTTACAGGAAGGGGGGTTTGCCAACGTCCTGACTTTC

D: NA
size: many
J: TRBJ2-7
V: TRBV29-1
CDR3: CSVVPAGNYEQYF
DNA: TGCAGCGTTGTTCCTGCCGGGAACTACGAGCAGTACTTC

D: NA
size: many
J: TRBJ1-5
V: TRBV6-1
CDR3: CASSGQGGGIQPQHF
DNA: TGTGCCAGCAGTGGCCAAGGAGGGGGGATTCAGCCCCAGCATTTT

D: TRBD1
size: many
J: TRBJ2-7
V: TRBV6-2/TRBV6-3
CDR3: CASSLTGDPYEQYF
DNA: TGTGCCAGCAGCCTCACAGGGGATCCCTACGAGCAGTACTTC

D: TRBD1
size: many
J: TRBJ2-7
V: TRBV7-9
CDR3: CASSYGTGEQYF
DNA: TGTGCCAGCAGCTACGGGACAGGGGAGCAGTACTTC